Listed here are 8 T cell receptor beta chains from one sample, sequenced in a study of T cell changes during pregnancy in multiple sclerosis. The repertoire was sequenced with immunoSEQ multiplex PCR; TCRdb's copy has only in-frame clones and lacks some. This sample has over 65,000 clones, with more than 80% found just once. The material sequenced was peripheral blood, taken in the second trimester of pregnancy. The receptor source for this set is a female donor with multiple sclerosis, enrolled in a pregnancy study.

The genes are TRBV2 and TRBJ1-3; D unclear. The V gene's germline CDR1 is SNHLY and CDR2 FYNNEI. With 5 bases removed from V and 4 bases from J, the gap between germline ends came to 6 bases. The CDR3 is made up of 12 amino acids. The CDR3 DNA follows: TGTGCCAGCAGTCCCACAGGAAACACCATATATTTT. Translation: CASSPTGNTIYF.

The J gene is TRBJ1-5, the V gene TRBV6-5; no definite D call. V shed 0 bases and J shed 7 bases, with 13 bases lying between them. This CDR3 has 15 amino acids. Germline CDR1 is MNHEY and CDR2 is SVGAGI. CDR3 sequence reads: CASSYSGRVGQPQHF. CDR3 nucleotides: TGTGCCAGCAGTTACTCTGGGAGAGTGGGCCAGCCCCAGCATTTT.

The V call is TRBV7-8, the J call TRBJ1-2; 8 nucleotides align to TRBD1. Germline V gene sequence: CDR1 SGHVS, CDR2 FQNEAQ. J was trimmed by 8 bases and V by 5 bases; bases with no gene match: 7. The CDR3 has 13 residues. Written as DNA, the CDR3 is TGTGCCAGCAGCCGGGGACAGGTCGGGGGCTACACCTTC. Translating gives CASSRGQVGGYTF.

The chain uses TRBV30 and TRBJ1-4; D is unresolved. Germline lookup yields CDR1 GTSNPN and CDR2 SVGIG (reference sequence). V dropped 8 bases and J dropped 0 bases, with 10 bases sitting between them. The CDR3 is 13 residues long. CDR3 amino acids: CAQQEATNEKLFF. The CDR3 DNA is TGTGCCCAGCAGGAGGCAACTAATGAAAAACTGTTTTTT.

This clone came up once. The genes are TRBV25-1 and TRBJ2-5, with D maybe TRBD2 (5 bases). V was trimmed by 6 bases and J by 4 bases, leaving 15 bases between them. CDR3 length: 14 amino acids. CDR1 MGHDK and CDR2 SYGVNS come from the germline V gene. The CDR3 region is CASSEPAGTETQYF. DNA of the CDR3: TGTGCCAGCAGCGAACCTGCGGGTACAGAGACCCAGTACTTC.

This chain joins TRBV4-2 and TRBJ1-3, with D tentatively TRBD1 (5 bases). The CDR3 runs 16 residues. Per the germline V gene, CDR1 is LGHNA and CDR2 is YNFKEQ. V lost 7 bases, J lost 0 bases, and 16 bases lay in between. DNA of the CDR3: TGTGCCAGCACCACTAGGCGGGGGGTCTCTGGAAACACCATATATTTT. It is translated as CASTTRRGVSGNTIYF.

The CDR3 sequence is CASSQNLYQETQYF. The CDR3 DNA sequence: TGTGCCAGCAGCCAGAACTTGTACCAAGAGACCCAGTACTTC. This chain joins TRBV4-2 and TRBJ2-5, with D unclear. The germline V and J ends were trimmed by 3 bases and 0 bases, with 8 bases remaining between them. CDR3 length: 14 amino acids. Germline V gives CDR1 LGHNA, CDR2 YNFKEQ.

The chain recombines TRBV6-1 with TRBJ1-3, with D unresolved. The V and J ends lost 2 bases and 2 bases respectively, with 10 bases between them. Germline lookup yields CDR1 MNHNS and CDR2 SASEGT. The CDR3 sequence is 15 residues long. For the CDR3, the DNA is TGTGCCAGCAGTGAACCCTGGAGGACTGGAAACACCATATATTTT. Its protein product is CASSEPWRTGNTIYF.